This T cell receptor beta chain was identified in a study of T cell repertoires in cytomegalovirus infection. On the study more broadly: It can be stated that public TCR beta signatures indicated CMV infection as well as a matching HLA type.

CDR3 length equals 16 residues. Per germline, CDR1 KGHSH and CDR2 LQKENI. Trimming left V 1 base short and J 2 bases short, with 14 bases between. This clonotype was recorded once. The antigen remains unidentified. Each CDR3 protein gets one entry after TCRdb re-called the reads with MiXCR. This table has 55,000 to 70,000 distinct CDR3 sequences, approximately 22% appearing once. V is TRBV18 and J is TRBJ2-5; possible D gene TRBD1, 6 bases. Sequencing was done on a sample of PBMCs, sequenced either directly or after in vitro stimulation (not recorded which). This clonotype was sampled from a human donor in good health (CMV status not recorded). Some clones in this sample may be carry-over from other donors' samples. CDR3 coding DNA: TGTGCCAGCTCACCACTAAACACAGGGAGACAAGAGACCCAGTACTTC. The encoded protein is CASSPLNTGRQETQYF.